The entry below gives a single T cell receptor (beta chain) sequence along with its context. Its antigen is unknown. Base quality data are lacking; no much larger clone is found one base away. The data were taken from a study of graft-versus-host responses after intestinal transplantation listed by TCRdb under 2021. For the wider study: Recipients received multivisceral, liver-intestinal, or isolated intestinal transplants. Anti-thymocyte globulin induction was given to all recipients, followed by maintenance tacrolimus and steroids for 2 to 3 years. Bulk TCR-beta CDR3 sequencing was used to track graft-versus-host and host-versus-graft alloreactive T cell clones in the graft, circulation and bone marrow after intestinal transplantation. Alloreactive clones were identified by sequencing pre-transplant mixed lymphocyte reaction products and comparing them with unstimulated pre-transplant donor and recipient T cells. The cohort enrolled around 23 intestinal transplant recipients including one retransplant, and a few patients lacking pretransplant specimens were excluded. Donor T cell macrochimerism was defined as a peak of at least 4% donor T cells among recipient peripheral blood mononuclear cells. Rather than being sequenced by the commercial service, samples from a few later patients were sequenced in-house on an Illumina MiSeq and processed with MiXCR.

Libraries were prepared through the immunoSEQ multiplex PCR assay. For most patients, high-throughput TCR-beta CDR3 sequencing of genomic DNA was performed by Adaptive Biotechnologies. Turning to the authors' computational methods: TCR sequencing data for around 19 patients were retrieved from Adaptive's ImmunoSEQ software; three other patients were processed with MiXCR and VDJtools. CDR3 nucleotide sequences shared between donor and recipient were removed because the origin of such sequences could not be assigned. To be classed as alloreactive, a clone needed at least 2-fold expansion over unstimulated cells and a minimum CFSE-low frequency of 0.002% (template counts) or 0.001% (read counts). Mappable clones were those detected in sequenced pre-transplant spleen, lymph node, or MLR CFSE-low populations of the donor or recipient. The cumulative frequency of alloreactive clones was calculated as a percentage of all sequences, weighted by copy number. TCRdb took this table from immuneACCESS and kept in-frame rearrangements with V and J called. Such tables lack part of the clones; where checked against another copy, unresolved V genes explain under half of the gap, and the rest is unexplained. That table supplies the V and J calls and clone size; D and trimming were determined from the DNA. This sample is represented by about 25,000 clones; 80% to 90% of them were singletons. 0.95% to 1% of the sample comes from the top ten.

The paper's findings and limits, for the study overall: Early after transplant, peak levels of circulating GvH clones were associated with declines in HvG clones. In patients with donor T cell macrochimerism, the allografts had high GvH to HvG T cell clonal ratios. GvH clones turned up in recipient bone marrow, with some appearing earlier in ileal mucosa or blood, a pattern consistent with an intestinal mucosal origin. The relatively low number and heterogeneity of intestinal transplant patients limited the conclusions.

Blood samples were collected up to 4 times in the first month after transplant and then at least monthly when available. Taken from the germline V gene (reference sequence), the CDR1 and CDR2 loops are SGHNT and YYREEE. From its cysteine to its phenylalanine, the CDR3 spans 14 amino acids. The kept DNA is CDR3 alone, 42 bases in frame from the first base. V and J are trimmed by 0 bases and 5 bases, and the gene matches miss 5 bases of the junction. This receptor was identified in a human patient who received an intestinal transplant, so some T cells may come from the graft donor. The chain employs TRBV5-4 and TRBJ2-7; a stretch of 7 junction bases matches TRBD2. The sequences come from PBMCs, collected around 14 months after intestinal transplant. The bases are TGTGCCAGCAGCTTGGGTCAGGCGGGGGACGAGCAGTACTTC. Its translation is CASSLGQAGDEQYF.